This T cell receptor beta chain was captured in a study of blood T cell repertoires in COVID-19. Study-level background: Acute and convalescent COVID-19 specimens originated in the United States, Italy and Spain.

The authors' processing: Reference gene primer amplification gave estimated nucleated cell counts. Sequencing was performed with immunoSEQ multiplex PCR; in TCRdb, only in-frame clones are kept and a portion is missing. V, J and clone size reflect that table, while D and trimming were determined from the DNA. The sample records about 400,000 clones, 88% being singletons. The CDR3 contains 17 residues. The germline V and J ends were trimmed by 5 bases and 8 bases, with 22 bases remaining between them. Germline CDR1 is LNHDA and CDR2 is SQIVND (reference sequence). The sequence came from a middle-aged woman with acute COVID-19. The source material was PBMCs or T cells enriched from blood (not recorded which). The genes are TRBV19 and TRBJ1-6; no reliable D call. CDR3 residues: CASSALDWFGVDSPLHF. The CDR3 nucleotides read TGTGCCAGTAGTGCCCTGGACTGGTTCGGGGTTGATTCACCCCTCCACTTT.